This record concerns one T cell receptor beta chain sequence. Its cognate antigen is unknown. V gave up 1 base and J gave up 4 bases; unmatched junction bases: 6. CDR3 length: 16 residues. From germline, CDR1 is SGDLS and CDR2 YYNGEE. Assay used: immunoSEQ multiplex PCR; TCRdb lists only in-frame clones, some missing. The data hold hundreds of thousands of clones, with 80% to 90% observed a single time. This sample is part of a study of Ad26.COV2.S vaccination and SARS-CoV-2 variants. Study context: Donor allocation was to the COV1001 Ad26.COV2.S trial arm. Ad26.COV2.S shots went into the muscle once or twice, 56 days apart.

Study results and caveats: TCR breadth and depth analyses may have underestimated total T cell responses. Compared with placebo recipients, vaccine recipients had higher spike-specific TCR breadth.

Specified treatment: roughly 18 received Ad26.COV2.S at low or high dose, single or two shots; a few received placebo; per-sample allocation not given. Samples were taken on day 63 after the first vaccine or placebo injection. This sequence joins TRBV9 and TRBJ2-1; TRBD2 matches at 9 bases. The origin of this receptor is a person between 18 and 65 years old who received the Ad26.COV2.S COVID-19 vaccine or a placebo. Sequences were derived from peripheral blood, sampled in a trial of Ad26.COV2.S vaccine versus placebo. This chain's CDR3 is CASSVFAGGQYNEQFF. In DNA form, the CDR3 reads TGTGCCAGCAGCGTATTTGCGGGGGGGCAGTACAATGAGCAGTTCTTC.